This TCR beta chain comes out of a study of molecular identifiers for immune sequencing clone quantification. Looking at the study overall: RNA, taken in replicates from approximately 20,000 or 100,000 naive CD8 cells, was split five ways, with four sequenced. Study results and caveats: Over 99% of CMV-specific effector molecules, but under 1% of naive ones, were in clones above 20 copies.

Methods described previously were used for bulk TCR libraries, and listed TCR primers were applied. TCRdb re-called the PCR reads with MiXCR, one entry per CDR3 protein. The sample lists some 680,000 distinct CDR3 sequences, around 25% occurring once. Sorted naive CD8 T cells were those defined as CD8+CD4-CCR7+CD45RA+. This clonotype was recorded many times. Its antigen is still unknown. Per germline, CDR1 SGHTA and CDR2 FQGNSA. Trimming pared 5 bases from V and 4 bases from J, leaving 19 bases between. This CDR3 region has 16 residues. The specimen was naive CD8+ T cells from blood, with Jurkat cell RNA spiked in. Indicated subset: FACS-sorted CD8+CD4-CCR7+CD45RA+ naive T cells. The chain links TRBV7-2 to TRBJ2-3; tentatively, D is TRBD1 (6 bases). The clonotype originates from a human donor in good health. Some libraries in this study had Jurkat cell RNA spiked in. The CDR3 region is CASSIQGFLGSDTQYF. The CDR3, as DNA: TGTGCCAGCAGCATTCAGGGGTTCTTAGGTTCAGATACGCAGTATTTT.